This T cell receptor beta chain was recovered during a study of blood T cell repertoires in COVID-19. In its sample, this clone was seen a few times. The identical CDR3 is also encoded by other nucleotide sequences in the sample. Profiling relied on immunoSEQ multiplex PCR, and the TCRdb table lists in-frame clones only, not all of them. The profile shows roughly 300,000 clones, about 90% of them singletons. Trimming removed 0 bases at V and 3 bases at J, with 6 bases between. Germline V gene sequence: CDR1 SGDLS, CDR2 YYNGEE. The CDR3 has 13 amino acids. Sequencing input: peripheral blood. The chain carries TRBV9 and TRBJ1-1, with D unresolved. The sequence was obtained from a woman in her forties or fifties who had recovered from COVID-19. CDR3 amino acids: CASSVVEDTEAFF. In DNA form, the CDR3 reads TGTGCCAGCAGCGTAGTTGAGGACACTGAAGCTTTCTTT.